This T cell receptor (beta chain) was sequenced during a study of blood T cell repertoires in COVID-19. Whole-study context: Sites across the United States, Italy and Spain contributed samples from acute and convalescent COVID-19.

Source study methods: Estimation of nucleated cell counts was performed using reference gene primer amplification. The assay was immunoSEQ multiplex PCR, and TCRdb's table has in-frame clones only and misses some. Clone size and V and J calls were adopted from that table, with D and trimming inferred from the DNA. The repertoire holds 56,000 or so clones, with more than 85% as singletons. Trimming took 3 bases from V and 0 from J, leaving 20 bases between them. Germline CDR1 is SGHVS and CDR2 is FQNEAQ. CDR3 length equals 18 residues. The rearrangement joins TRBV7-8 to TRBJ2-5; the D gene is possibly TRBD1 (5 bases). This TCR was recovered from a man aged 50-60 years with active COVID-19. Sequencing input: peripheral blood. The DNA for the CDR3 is TGTGCCAGCAGCTTCCAGTCGGCCGCTGGGGCGTACCAAGAGACCCAGTACTTC. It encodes CASSFQSAAGAYQETQYF.